The subject of this entry is one T cell receptor beta chain. What it binds is not known. Germline CDR1 reads SGHRS; CDR2 reads YFSETQ. The CDR3 consists of 14 residues. The V and J ends lost 0 bases and 2 bases respectively, with 9 bases between them. Unique molecular identifiers were present in the TCR beta cDNA libraries. Around 500,000 cDNA molecules came from 1 to 10 million T cells. MiXCR was run by TCRdb on the PCR reads, yielding one entry per CDR3 protein. This table has about 770,000 distinct CDR3 sequences, 35% to 55% appearing once. The source of the sample is a study of post-analysis software for immune sequencing data. At the level of the study: Relapsing-remitting, secondary progressive and progressive-relapsing courses of multiple sclerosis were included.

Whole-study results and caveats: Samples sharing a preparation batch grouped tightly together when assessed by F measure. Multiple sclerosis was associated with a significant reduction in normalized Chao1 diversity relative to controls. Patients used five TRBV segments, including TRBV5-6, TRBV5-1 and TRBV20-1, more often than controls.

This receptor was identified in a girl aged 5 to 17 with multiple sclerosis. The chain employs TRBV5-1 and TRBJ2-7, with D unresolved. Sequencing was done on a sample of blood. CDR3 in DNA: TGCGCCAGCAGCTTGGGCGACGTTGCCTACGAGCAGTACTTC. The encoded protein is CASSLGDVAYEQYF.